These 25 T cell receptor beta chains came from one sample sequenced in a study of T cell repertoires in cytomegalovirus infection. TCRdb called the reads again in MiXCR, with one record for every CDR3 protein. Of nearly 550,000 distinct CDR3 sequences in the sample, 16% are singletons; the top ten hold 20% to 30%. Source material: CD8+ T cells from PBMCs. Source of these receptors: a human donor in good health (CMV status not recorded). Some clones in this sample may be carry-over from other donors' samples.

The CDR3 bases are TGTGCCTCTATCCCGGGACAGCACAAAGGGGGCACCTTC. The encoded protein is CASIPGQHKGGTF. The chain recombines TRBV12-3 or TRBV12-4 with TRBJ1-2; 7 bases are a match to TRBD1. V shed 11 bases, J shed 13 bases, and the junction held 19 bases outside the gene matches. This CDR3 contains 13 residues.

This clonotype was detected a few times. The chain uses TRBV29-1 and TRBJ1-2, with D maybe TRBD1 (6 bases). The CDR3 extends over 14 amino acids. Trimming took 0 bases from V and 4 from J, leaving 12 bases between them. Germline V gene lookup returns CDR1 SQVTM and CDR2 ANQGSEA. CDR3 bases: TGCAGCGTTGAAGAAAAACAGGGTACCTATGGCTACACCTTC. Amino acid sequence: CSVEEKQGTYGYTF.

The CDR3 is CASTPPRGQGSNTEAFF. The CDR3 nucleotides read TGTGCCAGCACCCCACCTAGGGGACAGGGATCGAACACTGAAGCTTTCTTT. This chain links TRBV12-3 or TRBV12-4 with TRBJ1-1, with 9 bases lining up with TRBD1. Losses at the gene ends were 7 bases for V and 1 base for J; bases not matched to a gene: 13. This CDR3 is 17 amino acids long.

The CDR3 region has the DNA TGTGCCAGCACACGGGGGGGGTACAATGAGCAGTTCTTC. This sequence encodes CASTRGGYNEQFF. V usage is TRBV7-9 and J usage is TRBJ2-1; the match to TRBD2 covers 8 bases. The J segment lost 4 bases and the V segment lost 7 bases, leaving 3 bases of the junction unmatched. From germline, CDR1 is SEHNR and CDR2 FQNEAQ (reference sequence). This CDR3 region has 13 residues.

This clonotype was detected ten times or more. This chain links TRBV12-5 with TRBJ2-1, with 13 bases aligning to TRBD2. Per the germline V gene, CDR1 is LGHNT and CDR2 is FRNRAP. The junction had 1 base not matched to a gene; V was cut back by 6 bases and J by 2 bases. This CDR3 has 15 residues. The CDR3 region is CASGGTSGTYNEQFF. The CDR3, as DNA: TGTGCTAGTGGAGGGACTAGCGGGACCTACAATGAGCAGTTCTTC.

This clonotype was recorded at least ten times. The CDR3 reads CASSSNPYQETQYF. CDR3 sequence (DNA): TGTGCCAGCAGCTCCAACCCCTACCAAGAGACCCAGTACTTC. The J gene is TRBJ2-5, the V gene TRBV11-2; D remains ambiguous. Germline V gives CDR1 SGHAT, CDR2 FQNNGV. V lost 4 bases to trimming and J lost 0 bases, with 9 bases between them. This CDR3 has 14 residues. Full variable domain (outside the CDR3, taken from reference TRBV11-2 and TRBJ2-5): EAGVAQSPRYKIIEKRQSVAFWCNPISGHATLYWYQQILGQGPKLLIQFQNNGVVDDSQLPKDRFSAERLKGVDSTLKIQPAKLEDSAVYLCASSSNPYQETQYFGPGTRLLVL.

In its sample, this clonotype was seen many times. The gene calls are TRBV19 and TRBJ1-5, with D perhaps matching TRBD1 (5 bases). CDR1 is LNHDA, CDR2 SQIVND, per germline (reference sequence). The germline V and J ends were trimmed by 1 base and 3 bases, with 13 bases remaining between them. The CDR3 has 16 residues. The CDR3 sequence is CASSIVGVDLNQPQHF. DNA for the CDR3: TGTGCCAGTAGTATAGTGGGGGTCGACCTCAATCAGCCCCAGCATTTT.

This clonotype was found once. The V call is TRBV5-1, the J call TRBJ2-2; no definite D call. The CDR3 is 11 residues long. Germline lookup yields CDR1 SGHRS and CDR2 YFSETQ. Trimming left V 0 bases short and J 10 bases short, with 4 bases between. The CDR3 loop reads CASSLVVELFF. The CDR3 DNA reads TGCGCCAGCAGCTTGGTCGTGGAGCTGTTTTTT.

The V call is TRBV5-5, the J call TRBJ1-5; D uncertain. The CDR3 loop spans 17 amino acids. Germline CDR1 reads SGHKS; CDR2 reads YYEKEE (reference sequence). V lost 0 bases to trimming and J lost 1 base, with 14 bases between them. CDR3 bases: TGTGCCAGCAGCTTGGGCCCTTTTCGAGGGAGCAATCAGCCCCAGCATTTT. Encoded protein: CASSLGPFRGSNQPQHF.

This clonotype was counted at least ten times. The gene calls are TRBV12-5 and TRBJ2-1; D gene ambiguous. The V end was cut by 1 base, the J end by 10 bases, with 8 bases between. The CDR3 is made up of 12 amino acids. In germline, CDR1 is LGHNT, CDR2 FRNRAP. This CDR3 reads CASGLDPYEQFF. CDR3 DNA: TGTGCTAGTGGTTTGGATCCTTACGAGCAGTTCTTC. The variable domain in full, completed from reference TRBV12-5 and TRBJ2-1, reads DARVTQTPRHKVTEMGQEVTMRCQPILGHNTVFWYRQTMMQGLELLAYFRNRAPLDDSGMPKDRFSAEMPDATLATLKIQPSEPRDSAVYFCASGLDPYEQFFGPGTRLTVL.

Comments on this clonotype: At one end the junction does not follow the germline gene, possibly because of a read error. J is TRBJ2-1 and V is TRBV27; D is unresolved. The CDR3 contains 11 residues. Germline V CDR1 and CDR2: MNHEY, SMNVEV (reference sequence). CDR3 region: CASSLRQEQFF. CDR3 coding DNA: TGTGCCAGTAGTTTGAGGCAGGAGCAGTTCTTC.

This clonotype was seen at least ten times. J is TRBJ2-5 and V is TRBV28; D is unclear. Looked up from germline, CDR1 is MDHEN and CDR2 is SYDVKM. There are 19 residues in the CDR3. V lost 6 bases and J 6 bases, leaving 32 bases between the germline ends. CDR3 region: CASRKTLPSPDILRKTQYF. The CDR3 nucleotides are TGTGCCAGCAGAAAAACGCTCCCCTCCCCCGACATCCTTAGGAAGACCCAGTACTTC.

Only a few counts were recorded for this clonotype. The gene calls are TRBV4-1 and TRBJ2-1; 13 bases are shared with TRBD2. Germline V CDR1 and CDR2: MGHRA, YSYEKL. The CDR3 loop spans 16 amino acids. V trimming: 4 bases; J trimming: 7 bases; junction bases outside the gene matches: 7. The CDR3 sequence: CASSLRTSGSFNEQFF. The CDR3 DNA reads as TGCGCCAGCAGCCTGAGGACTAGCGGGAGTTTTAATGAGCAGTTCTTC.

V is TRBV5-4 and J is TRBJ1-1; a possible D gene is TRBD1 (6 bases). CDR1 and CDR2 from the germline V gene are SGHNT and YYREEE (reference sequence). This CDR3 contains 14 residues. Trimming shortened V by 4 bases and J by 6 bases, and 16 bases separated the two germline ends. In nucleotides, the CDR3 is TGTGCCAGCAGCGCAGGGGATTTGGGGCCTGAAGCTTTCTTT. This encodes CASSAGDLGPEAFF.

This clonotype was seen repeatedly, ten times or more. The V and J genes are TRBV19 and TRBJ2-7; a possible D gene is TRBD1 (7 bases). V was clipped by 3 bases and J by 2 bases, with 17 bases between them. Germline lookup yields CDR1 LNHDA and CDR2 SQIVND (reference sequence). The CDR3 is 16 amino acids. CDR3 DNA: TGTGCCAGTAGTATGGACCTCAGGGGGGATCCCTACGAGCAGTACTTC. Amino acid sequence: CASSMDLRGDPYEQYF.

This chain uses TRBV6-5 with TRBJ1-6; no clear D gene. V lost 2 bases, J lost 12 bases, and 11 bases lay in between. Germline V gene data show CDR1 as MNHEY and CDR2 as SVGAGI. The CDR3 is 13 amino acids. CDR3 sequence reads: CASSYVPREPLHF. CDR3 DNA: TGTGCCAGCAGTTACGTCCCCCGTGAACCCCTCCACTTT.

J is TRBJ2-7 and V is TRBV14; 9 bases are shared with TRBD2. The CDR3 is made up of 17 amino acids. V shed 1 base, J shed 0 bases, and the junction held 7 bases outside the gene matches. Germline assignment: CDR1 SGHDN and CDR2 FVKESK. CDR3 bases: TGTGCCAGCAGCCAAGGATCCAGCGGGAGGATCTCCTACGAGCAGTACTTC. Its translation is CASSQGSSGRISYEQYF.

This clonotype was detected ten times or more. The chain joins TRBV20-1 to TRBJ1-1; D possibly corresponds to TRBD1 (6 bases). Between the trimmed V and J ends, which lost 0 bases and 3 bases, there was a span of 35 bases. This CDR3 is built from 22 residues. Germline CDR1 reads DFQATT; CDR2 reads SNEGSKA (reference sequence). The CDR3 nucleotides read TGCAGTGCTAGAGATTCTTTGGCGGCAGGGGAGGAAGTTTTTCTGGGTGACACTGAAGCTTTCTTT. Translated: CSARDSLAAGEEVFLGDTEAFF.

About this clonotype itself: The final CDR3 position lacks the conserved phenylalanine or tryptophan, pointing to a likely read error. The V gene is TRBV15, the J gene TRBJ2-1, with TRBD2 identical over 15 bases. V shed 0 bases and J 9 bases; nucleotides not matched to a gene: 12. The CDR3 covers 19 residues. CDR1 is LNHNV and CDR2 is YYDKDF in the germline V gene (reference sequence). CDR3 in amino acids: CATSRDMPGLAGGQGEQFL. Written as DNA, the CDR3 is TGTGCCACCAGCAGAGACATGCCCGGACTAGCGGGGGGGCAGGGTGAGCAGTTCTTA.

This rearrangement joins TRBV6-2 or TRBV6-3 to TRBJ2-5; D may be TRBD2 (7 bases). This CDR3 region has 15 residues. V lost 7 bases, J lost 5 bases, and 20 bases lay in between. CDR1 is MNHEY and CDR2 is SVGEGT in the germline V gene. This CDR3 is CASTFGGGLGETQYF. DNA for the CDR3: TGTGCCAGCACCTTTGGGGGGGGCCTCGGGGAGACCCAGTACTTC.

This clonotype showed up many times. The chain has TRBV27 and TRBJ1-1; D gene unclear. Germline CDR1 is MNHEY and CDR2 is SMNVEV (reference sequence). Trimming stripped 5 bases from V and 11 bases from J, with 18 bases between. The CDR3 runs to 13 residues. The CDR3 loop reads CASSPYTETGAFF. CDR3 sequence (DNA): TGTGCCAGCAGTCCCTACACGGAAACGGGGGCTTTCTTT.

The V gene is TRBV27, the J gene TRBJ1-5, with D tentatively TRBD1 (6 bases). Germline loops: CDR1 MNHEY, CDR2 SMNVEV (reference sequence). The CDR3 is 15 amino acids. The V and J ends lost 3 bases and 2 bases respectively, with 11 bases between them. CDR3 DNA sequence: TGTGCCAGCAGTTTCGGGGGGGGCGGCAATCAGCCCCAGCATTTT. Protein product: CASSFGGGGNQPQHF.

The table lists this clonotype with many counts. This chain links TRBV2 with TRBJ2-1; D is undetermined. Trimming shortened V by 4 bases and J by 9 bases, and 7 bases separated the two germline ends. The CDR3 is 11 amino acids. Looked up from germline, CDR1 is SNHLY and CDR2 is FYNNEI. The DNA of the CDR3 is TGTGCCAGCAGTGCAGGTAGTGAGCAGTTCTTC. Its translation is CASSAGSEQFF.

The chain joins TRBV7-3 to TRBJ2-7; 9 bases fit TRBD1. From germline, CDR1 is SGHTA and CDR2 FQGTGA. The CDR3 runs to 14 residues. Trimming cost V 5 bases and J 6 bases; bases outside gene matches: 8. The CDR3 protein is CASSPWDRVAEQYF. The CDR3, as DNA: TGTGCCAGCAGCCCCTGGGACAGGGTGGCCGAGCAGTACTTC.

A note on this clonotype: Its ends do not fully match the called genes, so a read error is possible. The chain combines TRBV29-1 with TRBJ2-7; 8 positions agree with TRBD1. This CDR3 is 13 amino acids long. CDR1 and CDR2 from the germline V gene are SQVTM and ANQGSEA. CDR3: CSVEGDRSYEQYF. The CDR3 region has the DNA TGCAGCGTCGAAGGGGACAGGTCTTACGAGCAGTACTTC.